Here is one TCR beta chain with its context. This table comes from immunoSEQ multiplex PCR, and its TCRdb copy is limited to in-frame clones, with some not included. The table lists 30,000 to 40,000 clones, roughly 80% of them singletons. The CDR3 sequence is 16 residues long. CDR1 is MDHEN and CDR2 is SYDVKM in the germline V gene. V was shortened by 3 bases and J by 4 bases, with 15 bases between the two germline ends. The source of the sample is a study of blood T cell repertoires in COVID-19. The overall study: PBMCs, B-cell-depleted T cells, or T cells provided the cDNA or gDNA that made up the material.

The specimen sequenced was peripheral blood. This chain links TRBV28 with TRBJ2-2, with a tentative D call TRBD2 (6 bases). The source is a man in his 70s with COVID-19, enrolled during active disease. CDR3 protein: CASSLEEGGGTGELFF. In nucleotides, the CDR3 is TGTGCCAGCAGTTTGGAGGAGGGCGGCGGCACCGGGGAGCTGTTTTTT. Combining the CDR3 with reference TRBV28 and TRBJ2-2 gives the whole variable domain DVKVTQSSRYLVKRTGEKVFLECVQDMDHENMFWYRQDPGLGLRLIYFSYDVKMKEKGDIPEGYSVSREKKERFSLILESASTNQTSMYLCASSLEEGGGTGELFFGEGSRLTVL.